This T cell receptor beta chain was captured by sequencing in a study of T cell repertoires in cytomegalovirus infection. TCRdb itself ran the reads through MiXCR, one entry per CDR3 protein. Seen here are roughly 640,000 distinct CDR3 sequences, roughly 26% observed once, and the top ten hold approximately 8%. Ten or more counts support this clonotype. Trimming pared 0 bases from V and 2 bases from J, leaving 10 bases between. This CDR3 comprises 16 residues. The V gene's germline CDR1 is MNHEY and CDR2 SMNVEV (reference sequence). The source of this sequence is a human donor in good health (CMV status not recorded). Some clones in this sample may be carry-over from other donors' samples. Material for sequencing was CD8+ T cells from PBMCs. V gene TRBV27 combines with J gene TRBJ2-2; D remains unclear. CDR3 sequence reads: CASSLSSPTNTGELFF. CDR3 nucleotides: TGTGCCAGCAGTTTATCGTCCCCCACCAACACCGGGGAGCTGTTTTTT.